One T cell receptor beta chain is described in this entry. This clone was recorded a few times. Its antigen is currently not known. Base-call qualities are not available, and no considerably larger clone is one nucleotide away. The sample originates from a study of cytomegalovirus exposure and HLA in healthy donors (dated by TCRdb to 2017 to 2019). Some background on the complete study: According to a later analysis, the 120 or so validation repertoires were produced on the same platform as the approximately 610 repertoires of the first cohort. To predict cytomegalovirus infection status, the study brought together high-throughput TCR immunosequencing, statistical association of individual TCRs with disease status, and machine learning. In addition to the first cohort of 650 to 750 subjects, a separate validation cohort of about 120 different subjects was used. The study aimed to test whether cataloging public T cell receptors could reveal signatures of past pathogen exposure. What the work shows at the level of the full study, not this receptor alone: A total of 164 TCR beta chains were listed by the study as associated with cytomegalovirus. The classifier was reported to diagnose cytomegalovirus status with high specificity and sensitivity in both the original and validation cohorts. Most TCR sequences were observed very rarely across donors, whereas some public TCRs were present in many individuals. The validation cohort had no HLA typing available for a later analysis, so co-occurrence within that cohort was assessed over all 110 or so repertoires. According to the authors, the approach could potentially be generalized to other disease states and immunological phenotypes. In vitro tests confirmed that a few of the cytomegalovirus-associated TCR beta chains recognize cytomegalovirus antigens. A later analysis found that TCRs clustered in the first cohort also tended to co-occur in the 95 to 150 validation repertoires, with more than 90% of cluster scores above 0.

Libraries were built with the immunoSEQ multiplex PCR assay. The original methods were these. A statistical classification framework was built to diagnose cytomegalovirus status from the catalog of TCR beta chain sequences. Here the immuneACCESS table is served through TCRdb, limited to in-frame sequences with V and J called. Missing clones are a known gap in these copies; in checked studies unresolved V genes cover under half, and the rest lacks a known reason. V and J calls plus clone size are reproduced from that table; the DNA served to infer D and trimming. The sample table shows approximately 300,000 clones, and about nine tenths are seen once. About 1% of the sample is taken by the ten largest. The donors were included in the validation cohort of 90 to 150 subjects, a group kept apart from the roughly 730-subject first cohort. From the cysteine up to the phenylalanine, the CDR3 has a length of 13 residues. Kept here is only the CDR3 DNA, which spans 39 bases and is read in frame from base 1. Deletion took 0 bases off V and 4 bases off J, with a span of 4 bases between the germline ends. The germline V gene encodes CDR1 LGHNA and CDR2 YSLEER.

The source of this sequence is a woman aged 25 to 39 in good health and CMV-seropositive. Recombination joined TRBV4-3 with TRBJ1-5; the D gene cannot be resolved reliably. Sequencing input: PBMCs. This receptor carries the CDR3 CASSQDQNQPQHF. The bases read TGCGCCAGCAGCCAAGATCAAAATCAGCCCCAGCATTTT.